This T cell receptor (beta chain) was profiled in a study of T cells in Graves' hyperthyroidism and ophthalmopathy. Study-wide context: Peripheral blood draws took place at initial diagnosis, ahead of any treatment. Broader study findings: Blood also held most thyroid clonotypes expanded beyond 0.001. Ophthalmopathy was distinguished from stable hyperthyroidism by 13 V-J signatures.

V lost 4 bases and J lost 4; bases outside the gene matches: 6. The germline gives CDR1 DFQATT, CDR2 SNEGSKA (reference sequence). The length of the CDR3 is 13 residues. A word on this clonotype: Its antigen remains unknown. This may be a read error: a much more frequent sequence differs by one nucleotide.

RNA transcripts were the template for amplifying TCR beta CDR3 regions. First-round RT-PCR targeting the TCR CDR3 was performed with the HTBI primer set. TCRdb independently ran MiXCR on the multiplex PCR reads; one entry per CDR3 protein. The sample includes 500,000 or so distinct CDR3 sequences, 15% to 20% seen only once; the top ten take 17%. The study left out patients who had uncontrolled infection, other autoimmune disease, pregnancy or lactation. This chain joins TRBV20-1 and TRBJ2-5; 7 positions match TRBD2. The sequencing sample was made of blood. The source of this sequence is a woman younger than 35 with Graves' ophthalmopathy. For the CDR3, the DNA is TGCAGTGCTACCGTTAGCGGGCCAGAGACCCAGTACTTC. It is translated as CSATVSGPETQYF.